This is a list of T cell receptor beta chains from one sample in a study of CD8+ T cells in alopecia areata. Assay: immunoSEQ multiplex PCR; the TCRdb copy retains only in-frame clones and omits some. The repertoire consists of 98,000 or so clones, with 45% to 70% occurring once and the leading ten covering less than 25%. Sequenced: CD8+ T cells sorted from blood. These receptors were collected from a human donor in good health. The CDR3 runs from the conserved cysteine through the conserved F or W. D genes are given only for firm matches. Size is omitted from some rows. Given values are once, few, many or a class for expanded clones.

V gene	D gene	clone size	J gene	CDR3 DNA	CDR3 protein
TRBV10-3	.	.	TRBJ2-7	TGTGCCATCAGTGAAGGGGCAGCCTACGAGCAGTACTTC	CAISEGAAYEQYF
TRBV19	.	once	TRBJ2-7	TGTGCCAGTAGTATATCGGTGTGGCAGGCCTACGAGCAGTACTTC	CASSISVWQAYEQYF
TRBV7-9	.	.	TRBJ1-5	TGTGCCAGCAGCTTAGGACAGTCAACAAATCAGCCCCAGCATTTT	CASSLGQSTNQPQHF
TRBV29-1	.	few	TRBJ1-4	TGCAGCGGTGGACAGTCTGGTGAAAAACTGTTTTTT	CSGGQSGEKLFF
TRBV29-1	.	once	TRBJ2-3	TGCAGCGCCTTACAGGGCTTTAGCACAGATACGCAGTATTTT	CSALQGFSTDTQYF
TRBV4-2	TRBD2	.	TRBJ2-5	TGTGCCAGCAGCCAAGAACTAGCGGGGGCCCAAGAGACCCAGTACTTC	CASSQELAGAQETQYF
TRBV4-2	TRBD2	.	TRBJ2-3	TGTGCCAGCAGCCAAGAGATAGCGGGGGGCGGGGGCACAGATACGCAGTATTTT	CASSQEIAGGGGTDTQYF
TRBV30	TRBD1	.	TRBJ2-5	TGTGCCTGGTTAGACAGGGGGCCTCTCGGGACCCAGTACTTC	CAWLDRGPLGTQYF
TRBV15	TRBD1	.	TRBJ2-5	TGTGCCACCAGCCCCCGGGACAGGCAAAAAGAGACCCAGTACTTC	CATSPRDRQKETQYF
TRBV9	.	.	TRBJ1-4	TGTGCCAGCAGCGAAGAGACAGGTAGCACTAATGAAAAACTGTTTTTT	CASSEETGSTNEKLFF
TRBV18	.	few	TRBJ2-7	TGTGCCAGCTCACCACGAGGCACCTACGAGCAGTACTTC	CASSPRGTYEQYF
TRBV5-1	.	.	TRBJ1-2	TGCGCCAGCAGCCCAAATACACCCGCGGGGGGCTACACCTTC	CASSPNTPAGGYTF
TRBV9	TRBD2	.	TRBJ2-7	TGTGCCAGCAGCCCCGGGACTAGCGGGACCTACGAGCAGTACTTC	CASSPGTSGTYEQYF
TRBV29-1	TRBD1	few	TRBJ2-7	TGCAGCGTGGGGACAGGGTCCTACGAGCAGTACTTC	CSVGTGSYEQYF
TRBV11-2	TRBD1	.	TRBJ2-5	TGTGCCAGCACCCTGGGGACAGGGCAAGAGACCCAGTACTTC	CASTLGTGQETQYF
TRBV5-6	.	.	TRBJ2-1	TGTGCCAGCAGCCTCGCCTACAATGAGCAGTTCTTC	CASSLAYNEQFF
TRBV10-3	.	.	TRBJ2-1	TGTGCCACCGCTCAGGGGACACGATACAATGAGCAGTTCTTC	CATAQGTRYNEQFF
TRBV7-8	.	.	TRBJ2-7	TGTGCCAGCAGCCCCACAGGGTACGAGCAGTACTTC	CASSPTGYEQYF
TRBV7-8	.	.	TRBJ1-1	TGTGCCAGCAGCTTAGGGGGATGGAACACTGAAGCTTTCTTT	CASSLGGWNTEAFF
TRBV6-1	TRBD1	.	TRBJ1-2	TGTGCCAGCAGTGAAACGGGACAGGGAGGCTATGGCTACACCTTC	CASSETGQGGYGYTF
TRBV13	TRBD2	.	TRBJ2-1	TGTGCCAGCAGCTTAGCGGCTAGCGGGAATGAGCAGTTCTTC	CASSLAASGNEQFF
TRBV7-9	.	few	TRBJ1-1	TGTGCCAGCAGCTTGAGAGGCACTGAAGCTTTCTTT	CASSLRGTEAFF
TRBV30	.	.	TRBJ2-1	TGTGCCTGGAGTGTAGACGGGTACAATGAGCAGTTCTTC	CAWSVDGYNEQFF
TRBV5-6	.	.	TRBJ2-7	TGTGCCAGCACCTCGGACACCTCCTACGAGCAGTACTTC	CASTSDTSYEQYF
TRBV6-6	.	.	TRBJ1-1	TGTGCCAGCAGTCAGACCGCAGGGGCGCGGACTGAAGCTTTCTTT	CASSQTAGARTEAFF
TRBV13	.	.	TRBJ2-5	TGTGCCAGCAGCCGGCGGGCGGGGCAAGAGACCCAGTACTTC	CASSRRAGQETQYF
TRBV4-2	TRBD2	.	TRBJ2-2	TGTGCCAGCAGCCAAGCTGCGGGGGATATAACCGGGGAGCTGTTTTTT	CASSQAAGDITGELFF
TRBV29-1	.	.	TRBJ2-7	TGCAGCGTCAACAGGGCCGATCAGGGTGAGCAGTACTTC	CSVNRADQGEQYF
TRBV7-9	.	once	TRBJ2-1	TGTGCCAGCAGCTTAGGGGGGTTTGAGCAGTTCTTC	CASSLGGFEQFF
TRBV11-2	.	few	TRBJ1-2	TGTGCCAGCAGCTCGAACTCGTACGATGGCTACACCTTC	CASSSNSYDGYTF
TRBV29-1	TRBD1	few	TRBJ1-2	TGCAGCGGGACCGGGACAGGGACTGATGGCTACACCTTC	CSGTGTGTDGYTF